This TCR beta chain was retrieved from a study of blood T cell repertoires in COVID-19. Turning to the study itself: Collection of acute and convalescent COVID-19 samples took place in the United States, Italy and Spain.

TCRdb's table, derived via immunoSEQ multiplex PCR, lists solely in-frame clones and lacks some. The data show about 96,000 clones, roughly 90% seen once. The Seattle site enrolled patients during active infection and followed them longitudinally. CDR1 and CDR2 from the germline V gene are MGHRA and YSYEKL. J lost 4 bases, V lost 4 bases, and 7 bases had no gene match. This CDR3 comprises 15 residues. The TCR comes from a human donor with COVID-19, enrolled during active disease. The donor label of this sample is uncertain. The chain uses TRBV4-1 and TRBJ1-5, with 7 bases that match TRBD1. The material sequenced was peripheral blood. The CDR3 here is CASSRLRQGNQPQHF. In DNA form, the CDR3 reads TGCGCCAGCAGCCGACTACGACAGGGTAATCAGCCCCAGCATTTT.